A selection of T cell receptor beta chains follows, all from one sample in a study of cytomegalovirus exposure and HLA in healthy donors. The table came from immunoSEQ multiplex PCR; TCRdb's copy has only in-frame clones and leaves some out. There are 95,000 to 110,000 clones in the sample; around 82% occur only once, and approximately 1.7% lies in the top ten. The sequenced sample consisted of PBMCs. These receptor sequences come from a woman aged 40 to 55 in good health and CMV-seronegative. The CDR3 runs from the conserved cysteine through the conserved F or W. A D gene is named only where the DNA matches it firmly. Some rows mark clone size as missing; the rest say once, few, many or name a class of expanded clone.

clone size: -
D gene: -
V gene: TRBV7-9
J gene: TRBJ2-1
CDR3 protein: CSSSLRQIHEQFF
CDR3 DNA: TGTTCCAGCAGCTTACGACAGATCCACGAGCAGTTCTTC

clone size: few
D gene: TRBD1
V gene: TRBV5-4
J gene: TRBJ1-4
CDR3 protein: CASSYGTEEWRGKLFF
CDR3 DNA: TGTGCCAGCAGCTACGGGACAGAGGAGTGGAGAGGAAAACTGTTTTTT

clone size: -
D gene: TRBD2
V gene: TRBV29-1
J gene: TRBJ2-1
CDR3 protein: CSVVGLAGGYEQFF
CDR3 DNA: TGCAGCGTTGTCGGACTAGCGGGAGGATATGAGCAGTTCTTC

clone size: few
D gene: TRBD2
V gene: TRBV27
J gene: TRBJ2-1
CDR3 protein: CASRLQAGGPSSEQFF
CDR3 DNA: TGTGCCAGCAGGCTCCAGGCGGGAGGGCCCTCCAGTGAGCAGTTCTTC

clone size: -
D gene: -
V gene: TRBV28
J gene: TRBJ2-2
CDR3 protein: CASTRTDGGTGELFF
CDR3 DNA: TGTGCCAGCACACGGACAGACGGAGGCACCGGGGAGCTGTTTTTT

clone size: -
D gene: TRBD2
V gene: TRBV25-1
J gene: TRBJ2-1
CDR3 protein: CASSDNVAGSYNEQFF
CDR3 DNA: TGTGCCAGCAGTGATAACGTAGCGGGATCTTATAATGAGCAGTTCTTC

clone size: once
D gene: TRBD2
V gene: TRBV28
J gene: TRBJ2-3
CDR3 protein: CASSFSGSYGDTQYF
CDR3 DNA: TGTGCCAGCAGTTTCAGCGGGAGTTATGGAGATACGCAGTATTTT

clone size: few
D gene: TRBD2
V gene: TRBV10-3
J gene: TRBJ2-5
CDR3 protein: CAISGGGQETQYF
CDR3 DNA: TGTGCCATCAGTGGGGGGGGCCAAGAGACCCAGTACTTC

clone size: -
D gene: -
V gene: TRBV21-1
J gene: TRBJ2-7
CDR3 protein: CASSPYEQYF
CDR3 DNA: TGTGCCAGCAGCCCTTACGAGCAGTACTTC

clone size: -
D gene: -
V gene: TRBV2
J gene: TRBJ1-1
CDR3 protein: CASSDDKGPAFF
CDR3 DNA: TGTGCCAGCAGTGACGACAAGGGGCCGGCTTTCTTT

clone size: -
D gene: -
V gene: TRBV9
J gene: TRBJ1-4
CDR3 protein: CASSVGVGQGEKLFF
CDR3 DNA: TGTGCCAGCAGCGTAGGTGTAGGGCAGGGTGAAAAACTGTTTTTT

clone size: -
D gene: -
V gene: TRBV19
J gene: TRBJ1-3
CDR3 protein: CASRFVGSGNTIYF
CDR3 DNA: TGTGCCAGTAGGTTTGTCGGCTCTGGAAACACCATATATTTT

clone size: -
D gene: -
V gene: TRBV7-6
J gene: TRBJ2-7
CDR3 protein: CASSFGQTGPYEQYF
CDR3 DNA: TGTGCCAGCAGCTTCGGCCAGACAGGCCCCTACGAGCAGTACTTC

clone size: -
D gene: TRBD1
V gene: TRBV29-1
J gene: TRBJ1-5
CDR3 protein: CSVSTGTGGNQPQHF
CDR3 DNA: TGCAGCGTCTCCACCGGGACAGGGGGCAATCAGCCCCAGCATTTT

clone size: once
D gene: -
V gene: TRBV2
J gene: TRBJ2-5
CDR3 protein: CASSRRGLRQETQYF
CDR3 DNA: TGTGCCAGCAGTCGGCGGGGCCTTCGACAAGAGACCCAGTACTTC

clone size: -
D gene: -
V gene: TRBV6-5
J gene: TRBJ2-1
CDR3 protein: CASADYTDNEQFF
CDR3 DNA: TGTGCCAGCGCCGACTATACCGACAATGAGCAGTTCTTC

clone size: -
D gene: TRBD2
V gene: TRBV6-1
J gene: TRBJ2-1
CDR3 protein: CASTRTSGRANEQFF
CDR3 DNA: TGTGCCAGCACCCGGACTAGCGGGAGAGCCAATGAGCAGTTCTTC

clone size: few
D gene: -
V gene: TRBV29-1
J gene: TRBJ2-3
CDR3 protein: CSVPTEYTDTQYF
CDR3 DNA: TGCAGCGTTCCGACAGAGTACACAGATACGCAGTATTTT

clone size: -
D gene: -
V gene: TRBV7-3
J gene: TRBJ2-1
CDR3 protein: CASSPDDSYNEQFF
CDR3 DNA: TGTGCCAGCAGCCCAGACGACAGTTACAATGAGCAGTTCTTC

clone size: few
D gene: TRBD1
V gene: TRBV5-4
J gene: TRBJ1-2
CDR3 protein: CASSLKDRGDGYTF
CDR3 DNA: TGTGCCAGCAGCCTCAAGGACAGGGGGGATGGCTACACCTTC

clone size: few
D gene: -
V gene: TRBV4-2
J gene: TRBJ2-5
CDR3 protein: CASSQALGRGETQYF
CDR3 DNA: TGTGCCAGCAGCCAAGCGTTAGGGAGAGGGGAGACCCAGTACTTC

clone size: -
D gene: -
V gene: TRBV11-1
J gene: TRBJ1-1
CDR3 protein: CASSSQGTVAFF
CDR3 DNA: TGTGCCAGCAGCTCGCAGGGCACGGTAGCTTTCTTT

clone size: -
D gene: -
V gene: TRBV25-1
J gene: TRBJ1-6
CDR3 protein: CASNTYNSPLHF
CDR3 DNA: TGTGCCAGCAATACCTATAATTCACCCCTCCACTTT

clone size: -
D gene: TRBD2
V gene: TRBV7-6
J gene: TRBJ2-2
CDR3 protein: CASSSGTSLDTGELFF
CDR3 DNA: TGTGCCAGCAGCTCCGGGACTAGTTTGGACACCGGGGAGCTGTTTTTT

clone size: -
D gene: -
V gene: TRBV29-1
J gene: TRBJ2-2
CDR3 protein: CSVRRTGELFF
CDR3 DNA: TGCAGCGTTAGGAGGACCGGGGAGCTGTTTTTT

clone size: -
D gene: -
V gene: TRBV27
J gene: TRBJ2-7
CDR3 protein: CASSLSGLVYEQYF
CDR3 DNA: TGTGCCAGCAGTTTATCGGGACTCGTCTACGAGCAGTACTTC

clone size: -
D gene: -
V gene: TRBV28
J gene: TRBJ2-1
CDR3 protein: CASSGRASNEQFF
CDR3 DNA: TGTGCCAGCAGCGGGAGAGCTTCCAATGAGCAGTTCTTC

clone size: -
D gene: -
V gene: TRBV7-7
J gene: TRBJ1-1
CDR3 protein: CASSRSTHSEAFF
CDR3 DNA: TGTGCTAGCAGTCGCTCGACACACAGTGAAGCTTTCTTT

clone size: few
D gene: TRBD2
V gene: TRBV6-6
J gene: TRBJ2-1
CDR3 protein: CASISSGGWNEQFF
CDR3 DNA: TGTGCCAGTATATCTAGCGGGGGATGGAATGAGCAGTTCTTC

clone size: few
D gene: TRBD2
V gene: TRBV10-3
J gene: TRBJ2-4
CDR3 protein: CAIRRGGDYSRLQYF
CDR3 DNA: TGTGCCATCCGCCGGGGGGGTGACTATTCTAGGCTTCAGTACTTC

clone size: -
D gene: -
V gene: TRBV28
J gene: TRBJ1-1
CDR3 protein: CASSGQGGGPDVSAFF
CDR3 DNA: TGTGCCAGCAGCGGCCAGGGCGGGGGACCCGACGTTTCAGCTTTCTTT

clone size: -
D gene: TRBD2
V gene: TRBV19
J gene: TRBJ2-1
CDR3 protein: CASSSSGRGYNEQFF
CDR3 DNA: TGTGCCAGTAGTTCAAGCGGGAGGGGATACAATGAGCAGTTCTTC

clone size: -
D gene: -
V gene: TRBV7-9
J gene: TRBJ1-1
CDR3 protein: CASSLRGEAGGTEAFF
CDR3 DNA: TGTGCCAGCAGCTTGAGGGGTGAGGCGGGGGGCACTGAAGCTTTCTTT

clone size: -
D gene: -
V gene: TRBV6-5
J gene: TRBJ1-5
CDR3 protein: CASSREVSNQPQHF
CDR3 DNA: TGTGCCAGCAGTCGAGAGGTGAGCAATCAGCCCCAGCATTTT

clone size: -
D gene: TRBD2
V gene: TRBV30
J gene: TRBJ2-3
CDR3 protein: CAQLAAYADTQYF
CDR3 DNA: TGTGCCCAACTAGCGGCCTACGCAGATACGCAGTATTTT

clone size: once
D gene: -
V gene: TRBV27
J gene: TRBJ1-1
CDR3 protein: CASKPGKVMNTEAFF
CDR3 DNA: TGTGCCAGCAAGCCGGGGAAGGTAATGAACACTGAAGCTTTCTTT

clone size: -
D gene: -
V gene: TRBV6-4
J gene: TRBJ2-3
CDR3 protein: CASGAGHTDTQYF
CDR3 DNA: TGTGCCAGCGGGGCCGGGCACACAGATACGCAGTATTTT

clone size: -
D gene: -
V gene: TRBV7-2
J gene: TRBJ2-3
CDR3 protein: CASSLASGTDTQYF
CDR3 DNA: TGTGCCAGCAGCTTAGCTAGCGGTACAGATACGCAGTATTTT

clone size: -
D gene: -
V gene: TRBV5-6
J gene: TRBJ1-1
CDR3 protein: CASSWGFRDNEAFF
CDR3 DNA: TGTGCCAGCAGTTGGGGCTTCCGGGACAATGAAGCTTTCTTT

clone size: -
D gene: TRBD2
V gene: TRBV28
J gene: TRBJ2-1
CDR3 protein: CASRRSEREGYEQFF
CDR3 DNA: TGTGCCAGCAGACGCTCGGAACGGGAGGGCTATGAGCAGTTCTTC

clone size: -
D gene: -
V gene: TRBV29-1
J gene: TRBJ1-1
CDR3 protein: CSVLRNTEAFF
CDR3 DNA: TGCAGCGTTCTAAGGAACACTGAAGCTTTCTTT

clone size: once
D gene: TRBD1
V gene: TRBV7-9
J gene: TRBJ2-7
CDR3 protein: CASSSYRGYEQYF
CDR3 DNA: TGTGCCAGCAGCTCATACAGGGGTTACGAGCAGTACTTC

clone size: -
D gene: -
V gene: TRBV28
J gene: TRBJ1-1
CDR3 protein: CASSFEANTEAFF
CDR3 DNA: TGTGCCAGCAGTTTCGAGGCGAACACTGAAGCTTTCTTT

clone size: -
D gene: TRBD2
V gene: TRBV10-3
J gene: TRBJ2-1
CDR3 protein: CATLAGGSNEQFF
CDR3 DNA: TGTGCCACGCTAGCGGGAGGGAGCAATGAGCAGTTCTTC

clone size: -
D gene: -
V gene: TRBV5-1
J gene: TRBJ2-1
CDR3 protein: CASSLGYGVGGYNEQFF
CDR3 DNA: TGCGCCAGCAGCTTGGGCTACGGGGTCGGGGGATACAATGAGCAGTTCTTC

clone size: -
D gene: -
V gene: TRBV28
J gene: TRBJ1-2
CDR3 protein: CASSEGGSYYGYTF
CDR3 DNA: TGTGCCAGCAGTGAGGGGGGGTCCTACTATGGCTACACCTTC

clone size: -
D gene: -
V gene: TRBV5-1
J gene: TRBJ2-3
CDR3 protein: CASSHFGQGGNTQYF
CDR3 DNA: TGCGCCAGCAGCCATTTTGGACAGGGAGGGAATACGCAGTATTTT

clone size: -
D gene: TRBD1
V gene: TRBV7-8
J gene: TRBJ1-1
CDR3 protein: CASSRGQGITEAFF
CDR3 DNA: TGTGCCAGCAGCCGCGGACAGGGGATCACTGAAGCTTTCTTT

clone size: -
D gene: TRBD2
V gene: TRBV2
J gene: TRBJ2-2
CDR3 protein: CASRATGLAGGPGELFF
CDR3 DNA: TGTGCCAGCAGAGCCACGGGACTAGCGGGAGGGCCCGGGGAGCTGTTTTTT

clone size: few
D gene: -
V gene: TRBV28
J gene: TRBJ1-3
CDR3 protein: CASSSYRQYLSGNTIYF
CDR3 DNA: TGTGCCAGCAGTTCATATCGACAATATCTCTCTGGAAACACCATATATTTT

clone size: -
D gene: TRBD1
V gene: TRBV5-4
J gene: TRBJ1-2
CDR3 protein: CASSLEGAFGYTF
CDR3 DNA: TGTGCCAGCAGCTTGGAGGGGGCTTTTGGCTACACCTTC

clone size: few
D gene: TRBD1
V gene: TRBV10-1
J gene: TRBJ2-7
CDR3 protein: CASSRPQQGCPYEQYF
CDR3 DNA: TGCGCCAGCAGCCGCCCCCAACAGGGGTGTCCCTACGAGCAGTACTTC

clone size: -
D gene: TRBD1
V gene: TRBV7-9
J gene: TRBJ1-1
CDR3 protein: CATHNRGNQKAFF
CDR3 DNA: TGTGCCACCCACAACAGGGGAAATCAGAAAGCTTTCTTT

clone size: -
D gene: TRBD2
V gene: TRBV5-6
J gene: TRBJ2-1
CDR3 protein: CASRGSGLAGDEQFF
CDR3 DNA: TGTGCCAGCAGAGGATCGGGACTAGCGGGCGATGAGCAGTTCTTC

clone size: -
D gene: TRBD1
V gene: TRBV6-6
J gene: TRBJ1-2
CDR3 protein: CASSPTGDYGYTF
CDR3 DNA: TGTGCCAGCAGTCCCACAGGGGACTATGGCTACACCTTC